The present T cell receptor (beta chain) was sequenced within a study of early T cells in non-severe SARS-CoV-2 infection. In the study overall: Chains were not paired, and sequencing was done on bulk RNA from unsorted whole blood. General study points: VDJdb-based matching was biased toward anti-spike CD8 responses and missed private and CD4 specificities.

Unique molecular identifiers tagged individual cDNA molecules. One entry per CDR3 protein results from TCRdb running MiXCR on the 5' RACE reads. The table lists tens of thousands of distinct CDR3 sequences, almost 5.5% of them singletons, with approximately 6% in the top ten. Trimming stripped 8 bases from V and 5 bases from J, with 13 bases between. CDR1 and CDR2 from the germline V gene are MDHEN and SYDVKM. This CDR3 has 12 residues. In this sample, this clonotype turned up many times. Its matching antigen is unknown. J is TRBJ2-7 and V is TRBV28; weak D call: TRBD1 (6 bases). The source was whole blood, collected at baseline. The TCR was taken from an adult who was a healthcare worker with PCR-confirmed SARS-CoV-2 infection or an uninfected control (not recorded which). DNA of the CDR3: TGTGCCAGCGAGGCAGGGGCCGACGAGCAGTACTTC. It codes for CASEAGADEQYF.